This is a list of T cell receptor beta chains from one sample in a study of identical twins. TCRdb independently ran MiXCR on the 5' RACE reads; one entry per CDR3 protein. Altogether about 730,000 distinct CDR3 sequences are present, around 20% being singletons, with the ten largest covering roughly 4.3%. These data were also reused for a study on T cells expressing NK-cell markers.

Sequencing was carried out using PBMCs. The receptors stem from a woman aged 18-29 years in good health. CDR3s include the opening cysteine and the closing phenylalanine or tryptophan. A D gene is named only where the DNA matches it firmly. Clone size, where shown, is once, few, many, or a class for clones that have expanded.

j_call d_call v_call clone_size cdr3_aa
TRBJ1-1 . TRBV5-6 many CASSLSLGGIINTEAFF
TRBJ2-3 TRBD1 TRBV6-1 . CASSARQGVGDTQYF
TRBJ2-1 TRBD2 TRBV12-5 few CASVGTSGSREQFF
TRBJ2-5 . TRBV5-6 . CASSLAASLGFETQYF
TRBJ2-2 . TRBV4-3 many CASSQELTGELFF
TRBJ2-7 TRBD1 TRBV7-2 many CASSFGTGRYEQYF
TRBJ2-7 TRBD2 TRBV27 . CASSYGLAGSEQYF
TRBJ1-1 . TRBV18 . CASQSKNTEAFF
TRBJ2-3 TRBD2 TRBV7-3 . CASSLIAGATDTQYF
TRBJ2-5 TRBD2 TRBV5-6 . CASGRRTSRNQETQYF
TRBJ2-5 . TRBV12-3/TRBV12-4 few CASSWDSTGAQYF
TRBJ2-4 TRBD1 TRBV20-1 . CSALLQGVAKNIQYF
TRBJ2-1 TRBD2 TRBV12-3/TRBV12-4 few CASIAGGLYNEQFF
TRBJ2-1 TRBD2 TRBV29-1 . CSAVGLAGGQGGNEQFF
TRBJ2-1 TRBD2 TRBV7-9 . CASSLRAARGRNEQFF
TRBJ2-1 . TRBV5-1 once CASKSGASNEQFF
TRBJ2-2 . TRBV12-3/TRBV12-4 few CASSNTGTGELFF
TRBJ2-5 . TRBV10-3 few CAISESRSGWETQYF
TRBJ2-3 . TRBV5-1 few CASSLVASRTDTQYF
TRBJ2-1 TRBD2 TRBV19 few CASSIDGSGRPAYNEQFF
TRBJ2-3 TRBD2 TRBV7-9 few CASSSERGGTDTQYF
TRBJ2-1 . TRBV20-1 few CSARDAGGADEQFF
TRBJ1-4 . TRBV5-5 . CASSLKGRDANEKLFF
TRBJ2-1 . TRBV20-1 . CSARPTTLTVF
TRBJ1-3 . TRBV6-5 few CASSYSQENTIYF
TRBJ1-2 . TRBV20-1 . CSASRPFVYGYTF
TRBJ2-3 . TRBV20-1 few CSAEPSTDTQYF
TRBJ2-3 . TRBV20-1 . CSAGGIPHDTQYF
TRBJ2-5 . TRBV15 few CATSRGIQGWAETQYF
TRBJ2-7 . TRBV10-3 . CAISGQLLSEQYF
TRBJ2-7 TRBD2 TRBV12-3/TRBV12-4 . CASSLSLAGLLPFGEQYF
TRBJ1-1 TRBD1 TRBV7-9 many CASSLAGTGVAAFF
TRBJ1-1 . TRBV28 few CASRQPGRANTEAFF
TRBJ2-1 TRBD2 TRBV12-3/TRBV12-4 few CASSLSGGAINEQFF
TRBJ2-7 TRBD2 TRBV4-1 . CASSLGTSGRTNYEQYF
TRBJ2-3 . TRBV5-1 few CASSASTTNTQYF
TRBJ1-1 . TRBV6-5 . CASSYWGEATEAFF
TRBJ2-7 TRBD2 TRBV7-2 few CASSPLGGRAHEQYF
TRBJ2-2 . TRBV12-3/TRBV12-4 . CASSLLSANTGELFF